What follows is one T cell receptor beta chain and its context. Trimming left V 6 bases short and J 7 bases short, with 15 bases between. The CDR3 loop spans 13 amino acids. The V gene's germline CDR1 is MDHEN and CDR2 SYDVKM. Method: immunoSEQ multiplex PCR; TCRdb's copy keeps in-frame clones and lacks some. The data hold 2 million to 2.5 million clones, with roughly 93% observed a single time. This sample was included in a study of shared clonotypes between healthy human individuals. The clonotype comes from a man younger than 35 in good health. Some clones in this sample may be carry-over from other donors' samples. Sequenced sample: naive CD4+ T cells from PBMCs. The subset was: CD45RA+ positively selected. The genes are TRBV28 and TRBJ1-1; no clear D gene. CDR3 loop: CASRGDNTHEAFF. The CDR3 coding sequence is TGTGCCAGCAGGGGCGACAACACCCATGAAGCTTTCTTT.